The text below deals with one T cell receptor (beta chain). The sample originates from a study of T cell changes during pregnancy in multiple sclerosis. The CDR3 contains 14 residues. Germline V gives CDR1 SGHAT, CDR2 FQNNGV. V shed 3 bases and J shed 0 bases, with 9 bases lying between them. Using immunoSEQ multiplex PCR, the repertoire was profiled, and TCRdb retains in-frame clones only, with some absent. The repertoire holds tens of thousands of clones, with approximately 94% as singletons. Sequences were derived from CD4+ T cells from peripheral blood mononuclear cells, sampled in the third trimester of pregnancy. This TCR came from a female donor with multiple sclerosis, enrolled in a pregnancy study. The chain is built from TRBV11-2 and TRBJ2-7; D perhaps matches TRBD1 (6 bases). The chain's CDR3 is CASSFRDNSYEQYF. Written as DNA, the CDR3 is TGTGCCAGCAGCTTCCGGGACAACTCCTACGAGCAGTACTTC.